A selection of T cell receptor beta chains follows, all from one sample in a study of T cell responses to AZD1222 COVID-19 vaccine. This table comes from immunoSEQ multiplex PCR, and its TCRdb copy is limited to in-frame clones, with some not included. The repertoire holds over 130,000 clones, with roughly 90% as singletons. Sequences were derived from peripheral blood, sampled on day 0 of AZD1222 vaccination. The receptors were gathered from an adult in good health. The CDR3 runs from the conserved cysteine through the conserved F or W. Fields, in order: clone size, J gene, V gene, D gene, CDR3 DNA, CDR3 protein. A D gene is named only where the DNA matches it firmly. For some rows the clone size is stated as once, few or many, or as a class when expanded; others skip it.

NA	TRBJ1-1	TRBV27	NA	TGTGCCAGCCTTAGATCCCTCAGGGTGAACACTGAAGCTTTCTTT	CASLRSLRVNTEAFF
NA	TRBJ1-1	TRBV10-3	TRBD1	TGTGCCATCAGTGAGCTAGGACAGGTTGATTCGGCTTTCTTT	CAISELGQVDSAFF
NA	TRBJ1-1	TRBV12-3/TRBV12-4	NA	TGTGCCAGCTTATTGAGAACTGAAGCTTTCTTT	CASLLRTEAFF
NA	TRBJ1-1	TRBV5-6	NA	TGTGCCAGCAGTCGGGGCCGGACGACTGAAGCTTTCTTT	CASSRGRTTEAFF
NA	TRBJ2-7	TRBV6-2/TRBV6-3	NA	TGTGCCAGCAGTTACGGCGGGGGCACCTCCTACGAGCAGTACTTC	CASSYGGGTSYEQYF
NA	TRBJ2-5	TRBV2	NA	TGTGCCGGCCAGCCCCGGGGGCATGGGGAGACCCAGTACTTC	CAGQPRGHGETQYF
once	TRBJ1-1	TRBV28	NA	TGTGCCAGCAGTTTAATCTGGGGTAGGAGCACTGAAGCTTTCTTT	CASSLIWGRSTEAFF
NA	TRBJ2-1	TRBV6-1	NA	TGTGCCAGCAGTGAATCCCTCTTCTACAATGAGCAGTTCTTC	CASSESLFYNEQFF
NA	TRBJ1-6	TRBV18	TRBD1	TGTGCCAGCTCACCGTGGCAGGGGGATGGTAATTCACCCCTCCACTTT	CASSPWQGDGNSPLHF
NA	TRBJ1-5	TRBV5-1	TRBD1	TGCGCCAGCAGCTTGGAGGGACAGGACAATCAGCCCCAGCATTTT	CASSLEGQDNQPQHF
once	TRBJ2-1	TRBV7-2	NA	TGTGCCAGCAGCTTAGTCCACAATGAGCAGTTCTTC	CASSLVHNEQFF
NA	TRBJ2-7	TRBV11-2	TRBD1	TGTGCCAGCAGCTGGGACAGGGGGATCTACGAGCAGTACTTC	CASSWDRGIYEQYF
once	TRBJ2-2	TRBV7-9	NA	TGTGCCAGCAGCTTAGCGTTGGGGGCCGGGGAGCTGTTTTTT	CASSLALGAGELFF
NA	TRBJ2-3	TRBV14	NA	TGTGCCAGCAGCGCCGGGACTAGCACAGATACGCAGTATTTT	CASSAGTSTDTQYF
NA	TRBJ2-7	TRBV6-5	TRBD1	TGTGCCAGCAGCTATCGACAGGGTATCGTCTACGAGCAGTACTTC	CASSYRQGIVYEQYF
NA	TRBJ1-4	TRBV9	TRBD1	TGTGCCAGCGGAAGACAGGGGACTAATGAAAAACTGTTTTTT	CASGRQGTNEKLFF
NA	TRBJ2-2	TRBV5-1	TRBD1	TGCGCCAGCAGCGCCTCGGGGACAGGGCACACCGGGGAGCTGTTTTTT	CASSASGTGHTGELFF
NA	TRBJ2-7	TRBV7-2	TRBD2	TGTGCCAGCAGCCCCGGACTAGCGGTAAACTACGAGCAGTACTTC	CASSPGLAVNYEQYF
NA	TRBJ1-5	TRBV28	NA	TGTGCCAGCAGTTTAGGGAAGGTGAGCAATCAGCCCCAGCATTTT	CASSLGKVSNQPQHF
NA	TRBJ2-7	TRBV5-4	NA	TGTGCCAGCAGCTTGGCCGCCAGACCCTACGAGCAGTACTTC	CASSLAARPYEQYF
NA	TRBJ2-3	TRBV28	NA	TGTGCCAGCAGCGAAATTGTGGGACGGGTCACAGATACGCAGTATTTT	CASSEIVGRVTDTQYF
NA	TRBJ2-7	TRBV20-1	TRBD1	TGCAGTGCTAGTCAGGGGGCCAGCGTGCAGTACTTC	CSASQGASVQYF
NA	TRBJ2-7	TRBV4-1	NA	TGCGCCAGCAGCCAAGATGGGCTATTACGGGGTGAGCAGTACTTC	CASSQDGLLRGEQYF